This entry describes one TCR beta chain. It has no known antigen specificity. Per-base quality was not reported, and no clone a single base away is much larger than it. At the DNA level, this CDR3 is encoded by other sequences in the same sample as well. Enrolling through a virtual design, the prospective study's participants ranged in age from roughly 18 to 89 years and lived across approximately 25 United States geographic areas. Cohort assignment in the prospective study relied on participant-reported clinical history from a screening survey and a study questionnaire. Recovered participants in ImmuneRACE Cohort 3 were defined as having two consecutive negative NP/OP PCR tests, clearance from a healthcare professional, or resolution of symptoms. In the prospective study, mobile phlebotomists collected whole blood, serum and a nasopharyngeal or oropharyngeal swab from each participant. Over an approximately 2-month period, participants in the prospective study had the option of providing additional blood draws and questionnaires. Before DNA extraction, blood samples from the prospective study were shipped at room temperature or frozen.

TCRbeta CDR3 regions were amplified from genomic DNA by means of the immunoSEQ Assay, a bias-controlled multiplex PCR. In the source study's methods: The number of nucleated cells in each sample was estimated by amplification of reference gene primers within the assay. Sequence reads were collapsed and filtered to measure the absolute abundance of every unique TCRbeta CDR3 rearrangement. For each sample, productive Simpson clonality was calculated as the square root of Simpson's diversity index over productive rearrangements. TCRdb took this table from immuneACCESS and kept in-frame rearrangements with V and J called. Such tables lack part of the clones; where checked against another copy, unresolved V genes explain under half of the gap, and the rest is unexplained. V, J and clone size are taken as reported in that table, and D and trimming were inferred from the DNA itself. This sample gives around 500,000 clones in total; around nine tenths of them show up just once. Roughly 1.9% of the sample belongs to the ten largest clones.

These data originate in a study of blood T cell repertoires in COVID-19 (TCRdb year 2020). For the study in its entirety: Samples covering the acute and convalescent phases of COVID-19 were provided by collaborators in the United States, Italy and Spain. A freely available public database, intended as a resource for researchers studying the immune response to SARS-CoV-2, is where the repertoires were released. Where HLA class I and class II types were available, the types were taken from metadata supplied by the sample provider, not from assay-based typing. Deeply sampled blood TCRbeta repertoires from subjects exposed to, actively infected with, or recovered from COVID-19 were included in the dataset. The material from the prospective study consisted of cDNA or gDNA derived from T cells, B-cell-depleted T cells, or PBMCs. The samples were drawn from two sources: the first 160 participants of the ongoing ImmuneRACE study, and fewer than 1,500 subjects contributed by 6 global collaborators. Sample metadata almost always included a de-identified subject ID, COVID-19 status, age in years and sex.

The paper as a whole reports these results and caveats: The amount of clinical and demographic metadata varied by source and participant and was provided uncurated.

Per the germline V gene, LGHNT is the CDR1 and FRNRAP is the CDR2. Including cysteine and phenylalanine, the CDR3 has 11 amino acids. The read is trimmed to its CDR3 DNA, 33 bases read in frame from base 1. V drops 2 bases and J drops 8 bases, leaving 4 bases in between. Sequences were obtained from PBMCs or T cells enriched from blood (not recorded which). In this chain, TRBV12-5 is recombined with TRBJ1-5; a confident D gene designation cannot be given. The TCR originated in a middle-aged woman who had recovered from COVID-19. The CDR3 region has the sequence CASGLTEPQHF. The sequence in DNA is TGTGCTAGTGGTTTGACGGAGCCCCAGCATTTT.